A single sample is the source of the 26 T cell receptor beta chains below, sequenced in a study of control samples from healthy donors and cancer patients. TCRdb's copy holds only in-frame clones and misses some; the assay was immunoSEQ multiplex PCR. This sample has about 55,000 clones, with roughly 95% found just once. Sequences were obtained from blood. These receptors originate from a young woman in good health.

CDR3 coding DNA: TGTGCCAGCAGCGTAGTGGGAAGCACAGATACGCAGTATTTT. Its protein product is CASSVVGSTDTQYF. J is TRBJ2-3 and V is TRBV9, with D unclear. The germline gives CDR1 SGDLS, CDR2 YYNGEE. This CDR3 spans 14 amino acids. The V gene lost 0 bases and the J gene lost 0 bases, with 5 bases spanning the gap.

In its sample, this clone was seen a few times. The chain employs TRBV4-2 and TRBJ2-2, with D possibly being TRBD2 (6 bases). The V end lost 1 base, the J end lost 6 bases, and 12 bases lay between the germline ends. CDR3 length: 15 amino acids. Germline CDR1 is LGHNA and CDR2 is YNFKEQ. The CDR3 region is CASSQGRGDPGELFF. As DNA, the CDR3 is TGTGCCAGCAGCCAAGGGAGGGGCGACCCCGGGGAGCTGTTTTTT.

The chain uses TRBV6-6 and TRBJ1-3; possibly TRBD1 for D (5 bases). The CDR3 is 15 residues long. Germline CDR1 and CDR2: MNHNY and SVGAGI (reference sequence). V was clipped by 2 bases and J by 2 bases, with 10 bases between them. The CDR3 DNA sequence: TGTGCCAGCAGTTACGGGGGAGCTACTGGAAACACCATATATTTT. Its protein is CASSYGGATGNTIYF.

As regards this clone: The identical CDR3 is also encoded by other nucleotide sequences in the sample. This sequence joins TRBV6-5 and TRBJ1-1, with D uncertain. Germline V gene sequence: CDR1 MNHEY, CDR2 SVGAGI. Trimming pared 2 bases from V and 4 bases from J, leaving 8 bases between. This CDR3 contains 13 residues. CDR3 nucleotides: TGTGCCAGCAGTTACAATGGAGGCACTGAAGCTTTCTTT. Protein sequence: CASSYNGGTEAFF.

The chain links TRBV7-2 to TRBJ1-1; no clear D. Germline CDR1 SGHTA, CDR2 FQGNSA. The length of the CDR3 is 11 residues. Trimming removed 4 bases from V and 6 bases from J, with 6 bases in between. CDR3 sequence: CASSSAAEAFF. The CDR3 coding sequence is TGTGCCAGCAGCTCCGCGGCTGAAGCTTTCTTT.

CDR3 DNA sequence: TGCGCCAGCAGCCAAGGAGCAGCTCTGAGCTCCTACAATGAGCAGTTCTTC. Encoded protein: CASSQGAALSSYNEQFF. V gene TRBV4-1 combines with J gene TRBJ2-1; unclear D gene. The length of the CDR3 is 17 residues. Looked up from germline, CDR1 is MGHRA and CDR2 is YSYEKL. V lost 1 base to trimming and J lost 0 bases, with 13 bases between them.

The chain carries TRBV2 and TRBJ1-1; D unclear. CDR1 is SNHLY and CDR2 is FYNNEI in the germline V gene. V lost 3 bases, J lost 1 base, and 12 bases lay in between. CDR3 size: 15 residues. The CDR3 DNA sequence: TGTGCCAGCAGTGACGAACCGGACCGGAACACTGAAGCTTTCTTT. Its translation: CASSDEPDRNTEAFF.

A single count supports this clone. J is TRBJ1-2 and V is TRBV24-1, with 8 bases matching TRBD1. The CDR3 is made up of 14 amino acids. CDR1 is KGHDR, CDR2 SFDVKD, per germline. The V segment lost 4 bases and the J segment 7 bases; nucleotides outside the gene matches: 7. The CDR3 loop reads CATSDPTGGVGYTF. CDR3 sequence (DNA): TGTGCCACCAGTGACCCCACAGGGGGTGTTGGCTACACCTTC.

The chain is built from TRBV20-1 and TRBJ1-2; D remains ambiguous. V lost 0 bases to trimming and J lost 10 bases, with 9 bases between them. Germline V gene sequence: CDR1 DFQATT, CDR2 SNEGSKA (reference sequence). The CDR3 has 11 residues. CDR3 nucleotide sequence: TGCAGTGCTAGAGATGTTGGGGACTACACCTTC. Translating it yields CSARDVGDYTF.

This sequence joins TRBV6-1 and TRBJ1-2; D unclear. Germline CDR1 and CDR2: MNHNS and SASEGT. The V end was cut by 3 bases, the J end by 4 bases, with 15 bases between. This CDR3 spans 15 amino acids. The CDR3 DNA follows: TGTGCCAGCAGTGACGGGCAGCGCTTACTCTATGGCTACACCTTC. This sequence encodes CASSDGQRLLYGYTF.

The rearrangement joins TRBV7-8 to TRBJ1-4; 8 bases line up with TRBD1. The junction had 17 bases not matched to a gene; V was cut back by 6 bases and J by 8 bases. The CDR3 loop spans 17 amino acids. CDR1 SGHVS and CDR2 FQNEAQ come from the germline V gene. The CDR3 region has the DNA TGTGCCAGCAGTCCCAACCCTGGGACAGGCAATGTGGAAAAACTGTTTTTT. It yields the protein CASSPNPGTGNVEKLFF.

The chain has TRBV28 and TRBJ1-1; D is unclear. The CDR3 totals 13 residues. Germline V gene lookup returns CDR1 MDHEN and CDR2 SYDVKM. V was cut by 3 bases and J by 4 bases, with 9 bases left in between. For the CDR3, the DNA is TGTGCCAGCAGTTTTAGGTTGGGCACTGAAGCTTTCTTT. Translating gives CASSFRLGTEAFF.

The CDR3 protein is CALRGEDTQYF. The CDR3 DNA is TGTGCCCTTCGGGGGGAGGATACGCAGTATTTT. The chain employs TRBV12-3 or TRBV12-4 and TRBJ2-3, with 7 nucleotides matching TRBD2. V gave up 11 bases and J gave up 6 bases; unmatched junction bases: 5. The CDR3 spans 11 residues.

The chain joins TRBV27 to TRBJ1-2; 7 nucleotides agree with TRBD1. This CDR3 has 14 residues. CDR1 is MNHEY and CDR2 is SMNVEV in the germline V gene (reference sequence). Trimming at V came to 6 bases and at J to 3 bases, leaving 7 bases not matched to a gene. The CDR3: CASSLTGVYYGYTF. The CDR3 bases are TGTGCCAGCAGCCTCACAGGGGTATACTATGGCTACACCTTC.

This chain connects TRBV6-1 to TRBJ1-5; D gene ambiguous. Trimming left V 3 bases short and J 6 bases short, with 15 bases between. This CDR3 comprises 15 residues. In germline, CDR1 is MNHNS, CDR2 SASEGT. The CDR3, as DNA: TGTGCCAGCAGTGACGCGCCAGAGGGTAGTCAGCCCCAGCATTTT. Encoded protein: CASSDAPEGSQPQHF.

Within the sample, this clone is medium-sized. The chain has TRBV6-1 and TRBJ2-5; D remains ambiguous. The CDR3 covers 14 residues. Germline lookup yields CDR1 MNHNS and CDR2 SASEGT. V lost 2 bases and J 5 bases, leaving 12 bases between the germline ends. CDR3 bases: TGTGCCAGCAGTGAAATGGACGGATGGGAGACCCAGTACTTC. Protein sequence: CASSEMDGWETQYF.

The rearrangement joins TRBV4-1 to TRBJ2-7, with 8 bases aligning to TRBD1. The CDR3 is 17 residues long. Trimming took 1 base from V and 2 from J; bases not matched to a gene: 10. Germline lookup yields CDR1 MGHRA and CDR2 YSYEKL. The CDR3 spells CASSQGPTGALTYEQYF. CDR3 bases: TGCGCCAGCAGCCAAGGGCCGACAGGGGCACTTACCTACGAGCAGTACTTC.

The chain recombines TRBV7-2 with TRBJ2-7; 11 nucleotides line up with TRBD2. Germline V CDR1 and CDR2: SGHTA, FQGNSA. CDR3 length: 18 amino acids. Trimming took 1 base from V and 2 from J; bases not matched to a gene: 10. The CDR3 spells CASSLVLAGGPPPYEQYF. The CDR3 DNA follows: TGTGCCAGCAGCTTAGTCCTAGCGGGGGGCCCTCCTCCCTACGAGCAGTACTTC.

This chain connects TRBV2 to TRBJ2-1; a possible D gene is TRBD2 (6 bases). The V end lost 6 bases, the J end lost 0 bases, and 15 bases lay between the germline ends. The CDR3 is made up of 16 amino acids. Germline-derived CDR1 and CDR2 are SNHLY and FYNNEI. The CDR3 reads CASSGGGPSSYNEQFF. The CDR3 coding sequence is TGTGCCAGCAGCGGAGGAGGGCCCTCCTCCTACAATGAGCAGTTCTTC. Filled out from reference TRBV2 and TRBJ2-1, the complete variable domain reads EPEVTQTPSHQVTQMGQEVILRCVPISNHLYFYWYRQILGQKVEFLVSFYNNEISEKSEIFDDQFSVERPDGSNFTLKIRSTKLEDSAMYFCASSGGGPSSYNEQFFGPGTRLTVL.

Only one count was recorded for this clone. The chain carries TRBV4-3 and TRBJ2-7, with 9 nucleotides matching TRBD1. V shed 4 bases and J 6 bases; nucleotides not matched to a gene: 7. Germline assignment: CDR1 LGHNA and CDR2 YSLEER. The CDR3 contains 14 residues. The CDR3: CASSPGTGITEQYF. DNA of the CDR3: TGCGCCAGCAGCCCTGGGACAGGGATCACCGAGCAGTACTTC.

The chain employs TRBV7-9 and TRBJ1-2, with 7 nucleotides matching TRBD1. V shed 5 bases, J shed 4 bases, and the junction held 4 bases outside the gene matches. The CDR3 consists of 13 residues. Germline V gene sequence: CDR1 SEHNR, CDR2 FQNEAQ (reference sequence). The DNA of the CDR3 is TGTGCCAGCAGCGTACAGGGGATCTATGGCTACACCTTC. This gives the protein CASSVQGIYGYTF.

This chain links TRBV4-3 with TRBJ2-1, with TRBD2 identical over 8 bases. Trimming at V came to 0 bases and at J to 7 bases, leaving 8 bases not matched to a gene. The CDR3 runs to 16 residues. Germline assignment: CDR1 LGHNA and CDR2 YSLEER. CDR3 DNA sequence: TGCGCCAGCAGCCAAGATAGCCGGGGGGGCCTAAATGAGCAGTTCTTC. Amino acid sequence: CASSQDSRGGLNEQFF.

The J gene is TRBJ2-1, the V gene TRBV4-2; 11 bases line up with TRBD2. This CDR3 region has 15 residues. Germline CDR1 and CDR2: LGHNA and YNFKEQ. Unmatched junction bases numbered 8, after V lost 5 bases and J lost 8 bases. CDR3 protein: CASSSRLAGRYEQFF. CDR3 nucleotides: TGTGCCAGCAGCTCCCGACTAGCGGGGAGGTATGAGCAGTTCTTC.

The chain recombines TRBV6-6 with TRBJ1-1; weak D call: TRBD1 (6 bases). CDR1 MNHNY and CDR2 SVGAGI come from the germline V gene (reference sequence). Trimming cost V 2 bases and J 8 bases, with 15 bases left between them. The CDR3 runs to 14 residues. CDR3 protein: CASSYPPRGDEAFF. CDR3 nucleotides: TGTGCCAGCAGTTACCCTCCCAGGGGAGACGAAGCTTTCTTT.

The V and J genes are TRBV18 and TRBJ2-1, with 7 bases fitting TRBD1. CDR3 length: 15 amino acids. CDR1 is KGHSH, CDR2 LQKENI, per germline. V shed 6 bases, J shed 6 bases, and the junction held 11 bases outside the gene matches. CDR3 in amino acids: CASSQQGTRGNEQFF. The DNA of the CDR3 is TGTGCCAGCTCCCAACAGGGGACCAGGGGCAATGAGCAGTTCTTC.

This clone was seen a single time. The chain employs TRBV7-9 and TRBJ1-2; D remains ambiguous. The germline V and J ends were trimmed by 5 bases and 2 bases, with 21 bases remaining between them. This CDR3 has 17 amino acids. From germline, CDR1 is SEHNR and CDR2 FQNEAQ (reference sequence). CDR3 amino acids: CASSHWAGTAQNYGYTF. The CDR3 DNA reads as TGTGCCAGCAGCCATTGGGCTGGCACAGCCCAAAACTATGGCTACACCTTC.